The next 12 T cell receptor beta chains were all read from a single sample in a study of blood T cell repertoires in COVID-19. Using immunoSEQ multiplex PCR, the repertoire was profiled, and TCRdb retains in-frame clones only, with some absent. The repertoire consists of 100,000 to 150,000 clones, with 75% to 90% occurring once and the leading ten covering around 2.3%. The sequencing input was peripheral blood. The receptors derive from a man aged 45-60 years with active COVID-19.

CDR3 loop: CASRYSYTDTQYF. DNA for the CDR3: TGCGCCAGCAGATATTCCTACACAGATACGCAGTATTTT. V usage is TRBV5-1 and J usage is TRBJ2-3, with D unresolved. The CDR3 is made up of 13 amino acids. The germline CDR1 and CDR2 sequences are SGHRS and YFSETQ. Trimming cost V 5 bases and J 2 bases, with 9 bases left between them.

This chain links TRBV6-5 with TRBJ1-1; the match to TRBD1 covers 9 bases. CDR3 size: 15 residues. Germline V gene lookup returns CDR1 MNHEY and CDR2 SVGAGI. The ends lost 6 bases at V and 5 bases at J; junction bases unmatched: 10. The CDR3 sequence is CASSSKQGAYTEAFF. The CDR3 DNA reads as TGTGCCAGCAGCTCAAAACAGGGGGCTTATACTGAAGCTTTCTTT.

This clone occurred a few times. This chain uses TRBV5-1 with TRBJ2-2; 9 nucleotides agree with TRBD1. V trimming: 8 bases; J trimming: 3 bases; junction bases outside the gene matches: 5. The germline CDR1 and CDR2 sequences are SGHRS and YFSETQ. The CDR3 spans 14 residues. The CDR3 loop reads CASSRTGDTGELFF. In DNA form, the CDR3 reads TGCGCCAGTAGCCGGACAGGGGACACCGGGGAGCTGTTTTTT.

This clone was counted once. The chain couples TRBV6-5 to TRBJ2-5, with 9 nucleotides matching TRBD2. In germline, CDR1 is MNHEY, CDR2 SVGAGI. CDR3 length: 15 residues. V shed 8 bases and J 2 bases; nucleotides not matched to a gene: 9. The chain's CDR3 is CASAGLAGPQETQYF. The CDR3 DNA reads TGTGCCAGCGCAGGGCTAGCGGGGCCTCAAGAGACCCAGTACTTC.

CDR3 in amino acids: CASSPGLSSNQPQHF. CDR3 nucleotide sequence: TGTGCCAGCAGCCCAGGACTTAGTAGCAATCAGCCCCAGCATTTT. V usage is TRBV7-9 and J usage is TRBJ1-5; D is unclear. The germline gives CDR1 SEHNR, CDR2 FQNEAQ (reference sequence). The length of the CDR3 is 15 residues. V was trimmed by 5 bases and J by 0 bases, leaving 11 bases between them.

The V gene is TRBV2, the J gene TRBJ2-5, with 8 bases that match TRBD2. The CDR3 covers 16 residues. Per the germline V gene, CDR1 is SNHLY and CDR2 is FYNNEI. J lost 7 bases, V lost 5 bases, and 15 bases had no gene match. The CDR3 region is CASSPTSGTSRGTQYF. The CDR3 coding sequence is TGTGCCAGCAGTCCTACCTCCGGGACTAGTCGAGGGACCCAGTACTTC.

The CDR3: CASSPQAGGVVADTQYF. As DNA, the CDR3 is TGTGCCAGCAGCCCCCAGGCTGGGGGGGTTGTTGCAGATACGCAGTATTTT. This chain connects TRBV3-1 (or the pseudogene TRBV3-2) to TRBJ2-3; 7 positions agree with TRBD2. Per germline, CDR1 LGHDT and CDR2 YNNKEL (reference sequence). The CDR3 is 17 amino acids. With 4 bases clipped from V and 4 bases from J, the junction kept 14 bases outside the gene matches.

The chain is built from TRBV7-2 and TRBJ2-5; a weak D match, TRBD1 (6 bases). Germline-derived CDR1 and CDR2 are SGHTA and FQGNSA. V gave up 2 bases and J gave up 6 bases, with 19 bases separating them. CDR3 size: 16 residues. CDR3 bases: TGTGCCAGCAGCTTAACCCCGGGACATCCCCCACAGACCCAGTACTTC. This codes for CASSLTPGHPPQTQYF.

This clone was found once. This chain links TRBV5-4 with TRBJ1-2; 7 bases are shared with TRBD1. Losses at the gene ends were 0 bases for V and 0 bases for J; bases not matched to a gene: 2. Germline V gene data show CDR1 as SGHNT and CDR2 as YYREEE (reference sequence). This CDR3 spans 15 amino acids. The DNA of the CDR3 is TGTGCCAGCAGCTTGGGTCAGGGGGCTAACTATGGCTACACCTTC. Translation: CASSLGQGANYGYTF.

The chain carries TRBV4-1 and TRBJ2-7; D is possibly TRBD2 (5 bases). Germline loops: CDR1 MGHRA, CDR2 YSYEKL. There are 11 residues in the CDR3. The V end lost 4 bases, the J end lost 5 bases, and 6 bases lay between the germline ends. CDR3 loop: CASSRRDEQYF. CDR3 DNA: TGCGCCAGCAGCCGGCGGGACGAGCAGTACTTC.

The chain employs TRBV19 and TRBJ2-7; TRBD1 might be the D (7 bases). The germline V and J ends were trimmed by 4 bases and 3 bases, with 13 bases remaining between them. Looked up from germline, CDR1 is LNHDA and CDR2 is SQIVND (reference sequence). The CDR3 sequence is 14 residues long. In DNA form, the CDR3 reads TGTGCCAGTAGTAGACAGGGAGGAATCTACGAGCAGTACTTC. It translates to CASSRQGGIYEQYF. Variable domain in full (rest from reference TRBV19 and TRBJ2-7): DGGITQSPKYLFRKEGQNVTLSCEQNLNHDAMYWYRQDPGQGLRLIYYSQIVNDFQKGDIAEGYSVSREKKESFPLTVTSAQKNPTAFYLCASSRQGGIYEQYFGPGTRLTVT.

The chain uses TRBV5-1 and TRBJ2-7; 7 nucleotides align to TRBD1. V shed 1 base and J 0 bases; nucleotides not matched to a gene: 7. CDR3 length: 16 amino acids. From germline, CDR1 is SGHRS and CDR2 YFSETQ. The CDR3 DNA reads TGCGCCAGCAGCTTGAGGTCGGGACAGTCCTCCTACGAGCAGTACTTC. Its protein is CASSLRSGQSSYEQYF.